These T cell receptor beta chains were read from a single sample in a study of T cells in tumors after PD-1 blockade. Produced via immunoSEQ multiplex PCR; TCRdb's table is partial and in-frame only. The table shows 60,000 to 65,000 clones, with approximately 74% occurring only once. This material consisted of PBMCs, taken after anti-PD-1 treatment. These receptor sequences come from a human donor with basal cell carcinoma. Both conserved end residues are part of each CDR3. D genes are given only for firm matches. Expanded clones are given a class, and other clones once, few, many or no size at all.

j_call: TRBJ2-2; clone_size: .; d_call: TRBD2; v_call: TRBV4-2; cdr3_nt: TGTGCCAGCAGCCAAGATGGGCGGGGGAGAACGAACACCGGGGAGCTGTTTTTT; cdr3_aa: CASSQDGRGRTNTGELFF
j_call: TRBJ2-7; clone_size: .; d_call: TRBD2; v_call: TRBV4-2; cdr3_nt: TGTGCCAGCAGCCAAGATGGGACTAGCGGGGCGGGGGAGCAGTACTTC; cdr3_aa: CASSQDGTSGAGEQYF
j_call: TRBJ1-2; clone_size: few; d_call: .; v_call: TRBV19; cdr3_nt: TGTGCCAGTAGTCCAGGACACCCCTATGGCTACACCTTC; cdr3_aa: CASSPGHPYGYTF
j_call: TRBJ1-5; clone_size: .; d_call: .; v_call: TRBV6-4; cdr3_nt: TGTGCCAGCAGCCCTACAGAAAATCAGCCCCAGCATTTT; cdr3_aa: CASSPTENQPQHF
j_call: TRBJ1-2; clone_size: few; d_call: .; v_call: TRBV7-2; cdr3_nt: TGTGCCAGCAGCCAATCCCTTCGGGGCTACACCTTC; cdr3_aa: CASSQSLRGYTF
j_call: TRBJ1-5; clone_size: few; d_call: .; v_call: TRBV27; cdr3_nt: TGTGCCAGCAGTCCCCGGCCGGGCAATCAGCCCCAGCATTTT; cdr3_aa: CASSPRPGNQPQHF
j_call: TRBJ2-3; clone_size: .; d_call: TRBD2; v_call: TRBV6-4; cdr3_nt: TGTGCCAGCAGTGAGCGGGGGGGCACAGATACGCAGTATTTT; cdr3_aa: CASSERGGTDTQYF
j_call: TRBJ1-2; clone_size: .; d_call: .; v_call: TRBV5-1; cdr3_nt: TGCGCCAGCAGCGGTGGCATGTTTAACTATGGCTACACCTTC; cdr3_aa: CASSGGMFNYGYTF
j_call: TRBJ2-1; clone_size: .; d_call: .; v_call: TRBV5-1; cdr3_nt: TGCGCCAGCAGCTCTCAACAAGCCTACAATGAGCAGTTCTTC; cdr3_aa: CASSSQQAYNEQFF
j_call: TRBJ2-2; clone_size: .; d_call: TRBD2; v_call: TRBV7-2; cdr3_nt: TGTGCCAGCAGCTTATCGGGAGGGGCCAACACCGGGGAGCTGTTTTTT; cdr3_aa: CASSLSGGANTGELFF
j_call: TRBJ2-2; clone_size: .; d_call: .; v_call: TRBV6-1; cdr3_nt: TGTGCCAGCAGTGAACGGGGCGACACCGGGGAGCTGTTTTTT; cdr3_aa: CASSERGDTGELFF
j_call: TRBJ2-2; clone_size: .; d_call: TRBD2; v_call: TRBV5-1; cdr3_nt: TGCGCCAGCAGACTAGCGGGGGGGCGCACCGGGGAGCTGTTTTTT; cdr3_aa: CASRLAGGRTGELFF
j_call: TRBJ1-4; clone_size: .; d_call: .; v_call: TRBV27; cdr3_nt: TGTGCCAGCAGTCCCCAAGCAGGGGTCAGTGAAAAACTGTTTTTT; cdr3_aa: CASSPQAGVSEKLFF
j_call: TRBJ1-1; clone_size: .; d_call: .; v_call: TRBV3-1/TRBV3-2; cdr3_nt: TGTGCCAGCAGCCAAGCGAACTTGAACACTGAAGCTTTCTTT; cdr3_aa: CASSQANLNTEAFF
j_call: TRBJ2-7; clone_size: .; d_call: TRBD2; v_call: TRBV2; cdr3_nt: TGTGCCGTTAGCGGGGGGGCCTACGAGCAGTACTTC; cdr3_aa: CAVSGGAYEQYF
j_call: TRBJ1-2; clone_size: .; d_call: .; v_call: TRBV6-5; cdr3_nt: TGTGCCAGCAGTACTACAGGGTATGGCTACACCTTC; cdr3_aa: CASSTTGYGYTF
j_call: TRBJ1-5; clone_size: .; d_call: .; v_call: TRBV7-9; cdr3_nt: TGTGCCAGCAGCTCTCAACAAGTGGGCAATCAGCCCCAGCATTTT; cdr3_aa: CASSSQQVGNQPQHF
j_call: TRBJ1-2; clone_size: few; d_call: .; v_call: TRBV5-4; cdr3_nt: TGTGCCAGCAGCTTGGGGCAGATTAACTATGGCTACACCTTC; cdr3_aa: CASSLGQINYGYTF
j_call: TRBJ1-4; clone_size: .; d_call: TRBD1; v_call: TRBV5-1; cdr3_nt: TGCGCCAGCAGCCCGACAGGGGGCGATAATGAAAAACTGTTTTTT; cdr3_aa: CASSPTGGDNEKLFF
j_call: TRBJ2-7; clone_size: .; d_call: TRBD2; v_call: TRBV5-4; cdr3_nt: TGTGCCAGCAGCCCCGCGCAGGGTAGCGGGGGGAGGAACGAGCAGTACTTC; cdr3_aa: CASSPAQGSGGRNEQYF
j_call: TRBJ2-2; clone_size: few; d_call: TRBD1; v_call: TRBV28; cdr3_nt: TGTGCCAGCAGTTCCATTGGACAGGGCCCCGGGGAGCTGTTTTTT; cdr3_aa: CASSSIGQGPGELFF
j_call: TRBJ2-3; clone_size: .; d_call: TRBD2; v_call: TRBV3-1/TRBV3-2; cdr3_nt: TGTGCCAGCAGCACTAGCGGGGGCCGCACAGATACGCAGTATTTT; cdr3_aa: CASSTSGGRTDTQYF
j_call: TRBJ2-5; clone_size: .; d_call: .; v_call: TRBV12-1; cdr3_nt: TGTGCCAGCAGCTTCCTTAGCGGGGGGATGTACCAAGAGACCCAGTACTTC; cdr3_aa: CASSFLSGGMYQETQYF
j_call: TRBJ1-5; clone_size: .; d_call: TRBD1; v_call: TRBV19; cdr3_nt: TGTGCCAGTAGCAGGACAGGGGCGATTAGCAATCAGCCCCAGCATTTT; cdr3_aa: CASSRTGAISNQPQHF
j_call: TRBJ2-2; clone_size: .; d_call: TRBD1; v_call: TRBV14; cdr3_nt: TGTGCCGGCAGCCCCGACAGGGGGAGCACCGGGGAGCTGTTTTTT; cdr3_aa: CAGSPDRGSTGELFF
j_call: TRBJ1-2; clone_size: few; d_call: TRBD1; v_call: TRBV7-9; cdr3_nt: TGTGCCAGCAGCTTCTCGAGGACAGGTTATAACTATGGCTACACCTTC; cdr3_aa: CASSFSRTGYNYGYTF
j_call: TRBJ2-5; clone_size: .; d_call: .; v_call: TRBV7-9; cdr3_nt: TGTGCCAGCAGTCCCCTAGGGGAGACCCAGTACTTC; cdr3_aa: CASSPLGETQYF
j_call: TRBJ1-4; clone_size: .; d_call: TRBD1; v_call: TRBV6-5; cdr3_nt: TGTGCCAGCAGGGCGGGACAGGGGTATGAAAAACTGTTTTTT; cdr3_aa: CASRAGQGYEKLFF
j_call: TRBJ1-2; clone_size: .; d_call: TRBD1; v_call: TRBV27; cdr3_nt: TGTGCCAGCAGTCCGCCCTTACCGGGACAGGGGGCTGACTATGGCTACACCTTC; cdr3_aa: CASSPPLPGQGADYGYTF
j_call: TRBJ1-5; clone_size: few; d_call: .; v_call: TRBV30; cdr3_nt: TGTGCCTGGAGTGTAGCTTCTGGGGGGCGTCAGCCCCAGCATTTT; cdr3_aa: CAWSVASGGRQPQHF
j_call: TRBJ1-2; clone_size: .; d_call: .; v_call: TRBV24-1; cdr3_nt: TGTGCCACCAGTGTACGGGAATACTATGGCTACACCTTC; cdr3_aa: CATSVREYYGYTF
j_call: TRBJ2-7; clone_size: few; d_call: TRBD1; v_call: TRBV7-9; cdr3_nt: TGTGCCAGCAGCTTTTCGGACAGGGGCTACGAGCAGTACTTC; cdr3_aa: CASSFSDRGYEQYF
j_call: TRBJ1-1; clone_size: .; d_call: .; v_call: TRBV5-1; cdr3_nt: TGCGCCAGCAGCTTCGACGGGGGAAACACTGAAGCTTTCTTT; cdr3_aa: CASSFDGGNTEAFF
j_call: TRBJ2-7; clone_size: few; d_call: TRBD1; v_call: TRBV6-6; cdr3_nt: TGTGCCAGCAGTTACGGGACAGGGGAAGTCTACGAGCAGTACTTC; cdr3_aa: CASSYGTGEVYEQYF
j_call: TRBJ1-2; clone_size: .; d_call: TRBD1; v_call: TRBV30; cdr3_nt: TGTGCCTGGAAAGTTTCAGGGGGCGCGGGCGGCTACACCTTC; cdr3_aa: CAWKVSGGAGGYTF
j_call: TRBJ2-3; clone_size: .; d_call: TRBD1; v_call: TRBV28; cdr3_nt: TGTGCCAGCAGTTTTAGGGCAGGGGGCGCGGGGGATACGCAGTATTTT; cdr3_aa: CASSFRAGGAGDTQYF
j_call: TRBJ1-6; clone_size: .; d_call: .; v_call: TRBV30; cdr3_nt: TGTGCCTGGAGGAGAACGTATAATTCACCCCTCCACTTT; cdr3_aa: CAWRRTYNSPLHF